Presented here are 4 T cell receptor beta chains from one specimen sequenced in a study of blood T cell repertoires in COVID-19. Measured with immunoSEQ multiplex PCR; TCRdb has only the in-frame clones, and not every one. This table has some 200,000 clones, about 78% appearing once. The specimen sequenced was PBMCs or T cells enriched from blood (not recorded which). These TCRs come from a woman in her forties or fifties who had recovered from COVID-19.

The chain joins TRBV6-4 to TRBJ2-3; TRBD2 matches 10 bases. CDR3 length equals 16 residues. V gave up 2 bases and J gave up 4 bases; unmatched junction bases: 6. Per the germline V gene, CDR1 is MRHNA and CDR2 is SNTAGT. In DNA, the CDR3 is TGTGCCAGCAGTGACGCAGCGGGAGGGTCCTCAGATACGCAGTATTTT. This gives the protein CASSDAAGGSSDTQYF.

This rearrangement joins TRBV6-5 to TRBJ1-6; TRBD1 might be the D (6 bases). This CDR3 has 13 amino acids. The V end was cut by 4 bases, the J end by 11 bases, with 12 bases between. CDR1 and CDR2 from the germline V gene are MNHEY and SVGAGI. CDR3 amino acids: CASSSDRRTPLHF. The CDR3 DNA is TGTGCCAGCAGTTCCGACAGGCGGACACCCCTCCACTTT.

The chain uses TRBV18 and TRBJ2-3, with D hard to call. Germline CDR1 reads KGHSH; CDR2 reads LQKENI. V lost 5 bases and J lost 1, with 4 bases in between. The CDR3 runs to 12 residues. CDR3 nucleotide sequence: TGTGCCAGCTCAAGCGGCACAGATACGCAGTATTTT. Translating gives CASSSGTDTQYF.

Concerning this clone: Other DNA sequences within the sample encode an identical CDR3. This chain links TRBV5-6 with TRBJ1-3, with D possibly matching TRBD1 (5 bases). This CDR3 comprises 15 residues. The germline CDR1 and CDR2 sequences are SGHDT and YYEEEE. V was pared by 0 bases and J by 2 bases, with 9 bases between. CDR3: CASSLGTSPGNTIYF. The CDR3 region has the DNA TGTGCCAGCAGCTTGGGGACATCGCCTGGAAACACCATATATTTT.